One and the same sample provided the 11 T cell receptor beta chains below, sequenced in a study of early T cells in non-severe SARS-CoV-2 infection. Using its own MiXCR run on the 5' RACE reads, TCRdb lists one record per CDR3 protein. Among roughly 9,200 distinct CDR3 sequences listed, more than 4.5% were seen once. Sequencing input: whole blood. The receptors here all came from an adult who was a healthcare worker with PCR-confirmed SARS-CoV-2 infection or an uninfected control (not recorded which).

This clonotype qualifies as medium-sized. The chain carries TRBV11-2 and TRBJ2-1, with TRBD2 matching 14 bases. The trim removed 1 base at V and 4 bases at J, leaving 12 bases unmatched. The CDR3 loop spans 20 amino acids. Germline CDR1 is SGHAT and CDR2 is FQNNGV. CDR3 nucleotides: TGTGCCAGCAGCTTAGCAGGGACTAGCGGGAGAAGGTCTAGGTACAATGAGCAGTTCTTC. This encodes CASSLAGTSGRRSRYNEQFF.

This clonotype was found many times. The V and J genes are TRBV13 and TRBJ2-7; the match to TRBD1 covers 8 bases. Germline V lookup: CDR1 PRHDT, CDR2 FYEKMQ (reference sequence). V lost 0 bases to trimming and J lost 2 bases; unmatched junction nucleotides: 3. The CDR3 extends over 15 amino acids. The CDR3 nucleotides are TGTGCCAGCAGCTTAGGCCAGGGGGCCACCTACGAGCAGTACTTC. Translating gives CASSLGQGATYEQYF.

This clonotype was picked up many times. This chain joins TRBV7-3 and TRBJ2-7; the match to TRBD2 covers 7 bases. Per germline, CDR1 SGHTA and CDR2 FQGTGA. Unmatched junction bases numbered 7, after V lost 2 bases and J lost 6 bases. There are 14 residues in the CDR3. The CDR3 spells CASSLAGEVGEQYF. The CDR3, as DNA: TGTGCCAGCAGCTTAGCGGGAGAAGTGGGCGAGCAGTACTTC.

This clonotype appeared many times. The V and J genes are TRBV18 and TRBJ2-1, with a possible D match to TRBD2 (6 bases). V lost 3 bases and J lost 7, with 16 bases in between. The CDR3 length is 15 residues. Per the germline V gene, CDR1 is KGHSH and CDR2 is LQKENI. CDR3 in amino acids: CASSPGTGRGNEQFF. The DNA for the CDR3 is TGTGCCAGCTCACCCGGGACCGGGAGAGGTAATGAGCAGTTCTTC. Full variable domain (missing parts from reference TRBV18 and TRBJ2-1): NAGVMQNPRHLVRRRGQEARLRCSPMKGHSHVYWYRQLPEEGLKFMVYLQKENIIDESGMPKERFSAEFPKEGPSILRIQQVVRGDSAAYFCASSPGTGRGNEQFFGPGTRLTVL.

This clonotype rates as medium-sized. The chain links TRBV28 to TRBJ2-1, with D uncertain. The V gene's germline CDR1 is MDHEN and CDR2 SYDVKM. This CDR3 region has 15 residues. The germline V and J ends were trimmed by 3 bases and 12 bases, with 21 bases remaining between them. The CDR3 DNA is TGTGCCAGCAGTTTTATCCGGCAACCGCCAAGTTCGCAGTTCTTC. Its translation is CASSFIRQPPSSQFF.

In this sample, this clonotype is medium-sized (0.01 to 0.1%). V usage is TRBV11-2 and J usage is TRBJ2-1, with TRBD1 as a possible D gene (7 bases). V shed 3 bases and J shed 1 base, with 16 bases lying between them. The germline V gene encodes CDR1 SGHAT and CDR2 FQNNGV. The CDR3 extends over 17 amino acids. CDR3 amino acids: CASSLGLQGRSYNEQFF. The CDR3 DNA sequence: TGTGCCAGCAGCTTGGGGTTACAGGGGAGGTCCTACAATGAGCAGTTCTTC.

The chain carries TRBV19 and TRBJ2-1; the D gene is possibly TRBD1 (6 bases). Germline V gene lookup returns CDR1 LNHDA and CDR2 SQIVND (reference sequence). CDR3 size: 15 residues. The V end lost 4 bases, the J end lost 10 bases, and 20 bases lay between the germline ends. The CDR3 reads CASSRTGSPAGEQFF. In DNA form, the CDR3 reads TGTGCCAGTAGTAGAACAGGGTCCCCGGCAGGCGAGCAGTTCTTC.

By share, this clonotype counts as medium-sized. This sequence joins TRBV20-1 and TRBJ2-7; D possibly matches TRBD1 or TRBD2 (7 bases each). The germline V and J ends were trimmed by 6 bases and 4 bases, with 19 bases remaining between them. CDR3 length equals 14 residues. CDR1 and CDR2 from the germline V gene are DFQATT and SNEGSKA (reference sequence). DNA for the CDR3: TGCAGTGCCATTCAGGGGGACTACTCTTACGAGCAGTACTTC. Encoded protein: CSAIQGDYSYEQYF.

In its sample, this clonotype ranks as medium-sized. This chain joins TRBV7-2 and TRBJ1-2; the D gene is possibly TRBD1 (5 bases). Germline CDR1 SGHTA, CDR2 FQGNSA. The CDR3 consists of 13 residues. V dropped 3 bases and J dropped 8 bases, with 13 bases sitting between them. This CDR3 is CASSLGGAGGYTF. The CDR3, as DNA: TGTGCCAGCAGCTTGGGGGGAGCTGGAGGCTACACCTTC.

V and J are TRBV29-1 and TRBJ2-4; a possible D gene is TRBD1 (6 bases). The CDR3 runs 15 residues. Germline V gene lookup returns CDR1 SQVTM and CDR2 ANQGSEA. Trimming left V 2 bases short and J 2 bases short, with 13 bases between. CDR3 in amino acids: CSVESGRGTKNIQYF. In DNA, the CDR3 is TGCAGCGTTGAATCGGGCAGGGGTACCAAAAACATTCAGTACTTC.

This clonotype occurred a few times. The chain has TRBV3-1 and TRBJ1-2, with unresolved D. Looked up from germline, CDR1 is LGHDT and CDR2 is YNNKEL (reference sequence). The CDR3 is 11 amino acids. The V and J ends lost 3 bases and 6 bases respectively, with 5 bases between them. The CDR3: CASSHVNGYTF. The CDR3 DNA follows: TGTGCCAGCAGCCATGTGAATGGCTACACCTTC. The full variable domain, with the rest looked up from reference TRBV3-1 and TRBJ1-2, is DTAVSQTPKYLVTQMGNDKSIKCEQNLGHDTMYWYKQDSKKFLKIMFSYNNKELIINETVPNRFSPKSPDKAHLNLHINSLELGDSAVYFCASSHVNGYTFGSGTRLTVV.